These T cell receptor beta chains were read from a single sample in a study of OX40 agonist ivuxolimab in advanced cancers. Clones were sequenced by immunoSEQ multiplex PCR, and TCRdb holds only the in-frame ones, with some missing. The sample has about 83,000 clones; around 85% are singletons. Specimen: CD4+ or CD8+ T cells sorted from blood, collected in a trial of the OX40 agonist ivuxolimab. The source is an adult with an advanced solid tumor such as melanoma, head and neck, liver or kidney cancer. CDR3s include the opening cysteine and the closing phenylalanine or tryptophan. Each record gives: D gene, J gene, V gene, clone size, CDR3 protein, CDR3 DNA. D genes are given only for firm matches. The size entry is marked missing in some rows and otherwise reads once, few, many or a size class.

D gene: TRBD1; J gene: TRBJ2-2; V gene: TRBV7-9; clone size: NA; CDR3 protein: CASKGQGTGELFF; CDR3 DNA: TGTGCCAGCAAGGGACAGGGGACCGGGGAGCTGTTTTTT
D gene: TRBD1; J gene: TRBJ1-1; V gene: TRBV18; clone size: NA; CDR3 protein: CASSTGGHTEAFF; CDR3 DNA: TGTGCCAGCTCAACAGGGGGCCACACTGAAGCTTTCTTT
D gene: NA; J gene: TRBJ2-3; V gene: TRBV19; clone size: NA; CDR3 protein: CASSMFLTDTQYF; CDR3 DNA: TGTGCCAGTAGTATGTTTCTTACAGATACGCAGTATTTT
D gene: NA; J gene: TRBJ2-1; V gene: TRBV14; clone size: NA; CDR3 protein: CASSQDGLAQVNEQFF; CDR3 DNA: TGTGCCAGCAGCCAAGATGGGCTAGCCCAAGTCAATGAGCAGTTCTTC
D gene: NA; J gene: TRBJ2-1; V gene: TRBV19; clone size: NA; CDR3 protein: CASSKPFPTYNEQFF; CDR3 DNA: TGTGCCAGTAGTAAACCCTTTCCGACCTACAATGAGCAGTTCTTC
D gene: NA; J gene: TRBJ2-2; V gene: TRBV7-9; clone size: NA; CDR3 protein: CAGVGFRNGELFF; CDR3 DNA: TGTGCCGGCGTCGGGTTCAGGAACGGGGAGCTGTTTTTT
D gene: NA; J gene: TRBJ2-5; V gene: TRBV19; clone size: few; CDR3 protein: CASSIAPLVGRRGQETQYF; CDR3 DNA: TGTGCCAGTAGTATAGCCCCCTTAGTTGGGCGCAGAGGTCAAGAGACCCAGTACTTC
D gene: NA; J gene: TRBJ1-1; V gene: TRBV13; clone size: NA; CDR3 protein: CASSDRMGNTEAFF; CDR3 DNA: TGTGCCAGCAGCGACCGGATGGGTAACACTGAAGCTTTCTTT
D gene: NA; J gene: TRBJ2-2; V gene: TRBV4-1; clone size: NA; CDR3 protein: CASSPMGGVGELFF; CDR3 DNA: TGCGCCAGCAGCCCTATGGGAGGTGTCGGGGAGCTGTTTTTT
D gene: NA; J gene: TRBJ1-4; V gene: TRBV6-5; clone size: NA; CDR3 protein: CASSPRGANEKLFF; CDR3 DNA: TGTGCCAGCAGTCCCCGAGGGGCGAATGAAAAACTGTTTTTT
D gene: TRBD2; J gene: TRBJ2-7; V gene: TRBV19; clone size: once; CDR3 protein: CASGTSGTHEQYF; CDR3 DNA: TGTGCCAGCGGGACTAGCGGGACCCACGAGCAGTACTTC
D gene: NA; J gene: TRBJ2-5; V gene: TRBV6-6; clone size: NA; CDR3 protein: CASSHKGGTQYF; CDR3 DNA: TGTGCCAGCAGCCACAAGGGGGGGACCCAGTACTTC
D gene: NA; J gene: TRBJ2-1; V gene: TRBV2; clone size: NA; CDR3 protein: CASGIYNEQFF; CDR3 DNA: TGTGCCAGCGGAATATACAATGAGCAGTTCTTC
D gene: NA; J gene: TRBJ2-7; V gene: TRBV7-2; clone size: NA; CDR3 protein: CASSQGGAYEQYF; CDR3 DNA: TGTGCCAGCAGCCAGGGGGGAGCCTACGAGCAGTACTTC
D gene: NA; J gene: TRBJ1-1; V gene: TRBV18; clone size: NA; CDR3 protein: CASSPLDAGYTEAFF; CDR3 DNA: TGTGCCAGCTCACCACTAGACGCAGGGTATACTGAAGCTTTCTTT
D gene: TRBD1; J gene: TRBJ1-1; V gene: TRBV7-9; clone size: NA; CDR3 protein: CASSFGQGKTEAFF; CDR3 DNA: TGTGCCAGCAGCTTCGGACAGGGAAAGACTGAAGCTTTCTTT
D gene: NA; J gene: TRBJ1-5; V gene: TRBV18; clone size: NA; CDR3 protein: CASSPMGNQPQHF; CDR3 DNA: TGTGCCAGCTCACCAATGGGTAATCAGCCCCAGCATTTT
D gene: TRBD2; J gene: TRBJ2-5; V gene: TRBV6-5; clone size: NA; CDR3 protein: CASSRSGRETQYF; CDR3 DNA: TGTGCCAGCAGCCGTAGCGGGAGAGAGACCCAGTACTTC
D gene: TRBD2; J gene: TRBJ2-1; V gene: TRBV7-6; clone size: few; CDR3 protein: CASSSRGGYNEQFF; CDR3 DNA: TGTGCCAGCAGCTCGCGGGGGGGATACAATGAGCAGTTCTTC
D gene: TRBD2; J gene: TRBJ2-1; V gene: TRBV5-1; clone size: NA; CDR3 protein: CASSPPSGRVGNEQFF; CDR3 DNA: TGCGCCAGCAGCCCACCGAGCGGGAGGGTTGGCAATGAGCAGTTCTTC
D gene: NA; J gene: TRBJ2-1; V gene: TRBV19; clone size: NA; CDR3 protein: CASSQGNSYNEQFF; CDR3 DNA: TGTGCCAGTAGTCAGGGAAACTCCTACAATGAGCAGTTCTTC
D gene: NA; J gene: TRBJ1-1; V gene: TRBV19; clone size: once; CDR3 protein: CASSRGTNTEAFF; CDR3 DNA: TGTGCCAGTAGTAGGGGGACAAACACTGAAGCTTTCTTT
D gene: NA; J gene: TRBJ1-5; V gene: TRBV30; clone size: NA; CDR3 protein: CAWSDVGGNQPQHF; CDR3 DNA: TGTGCCTGGAGTGATGTAGGGGGCAATCAGCCCCAGCATTTT
D gene: TRBD2; J gene: TRBJ2-2; V gene: TRBV30; clone size: NA; CDR3 protein: CAWSPTPLAGVLNTGELFF; CDR3 DNA: TGTGCCTGGAGTCCCACCCCACTAGCGGGAGTATTGAACACCGGGGAGCTGTTTTTT
D gene: NA; J gene: TRBJ2-2; V gene: TRBV7-9; clone size: once; CDR3 protein: CASSLKDRNTGELFF; CDR3 DNA: TGTGCCAGCAGCCTGAAGGACAGGAACACCGGGGAGCTGTTTTTT
D gene: NA; J gene: TRBJ2-2; V gene: TRBV7-3; clone size: NA; CDR3 protein: CASSSNAANTGELFF; CDR3 DNA: TGTGCCAGCAGCTCTAATGCGGCGAACACCGGGGAGCTGTTTTTT
D gene: TRBD2; J gene: TRBJ2-2; V gene: TRBV7-3; clone size: NA; CDR3 protein: CASRGLAGNTGELFF; CDR3 DNA: TGTGCCAGCAGAGGGCTAGCGGGAAACACCGGGGAGCTGTTTTTT
D gene: NA; J gene: TRBJ2-5; V gene: TRBV11-2; clone size: few; CDR3 protein: CASSGSEQETQYF; CDR3 DNA: TGTGCCAGCAGCGGGAGCGAGCAAGAGACCCAGTACTTC
D gene: TRBD1; J gene: TRBJ1-3; V gene: TRBV9; clone size: NA; CDR3 protein: CASSVDHRDRIHSGNTIYF; CDR3 DNA: TGTGCCAGCAGCGTAGACCACCGGGACAGGATCCACTCTGGAAACACCATATATTTT
D gene: NA; J gene: TRBJ1-6; V gene: TRBV4-2; clone size: NA; CDR3 protein: CASSQDSYSPWGQLHF; CDR3 DNA: TGTGCCAGCAGCCAAGATAGCTACTCACCTTGGGGACAACTCCACTTT
D gene: TRBD1; J gene: TRBJ1-1; V gene: TRBV10-3; clone size: NA; CDR3 protein: CAISETGESYTEAFF; CDR3 DNA: TGTGCCATCAGTGAGACAGGGGAGTCGTACACTGAAGCTTTCTTT
D gene: TRBD1; J gene: TRBJ2-2; V gene: TRBV6-5; clone size: NA; CDR3 protein: CASSYSSTGAGELFF; CDR3 DNA: TGTGCCAGCAGTTACTCGAGCACAGGGGCCGGGGAGCTGTTTTTT
D gene: TRBD1; J gene: TRBJ1-2; V gene: TRBV6-1; clone size: NA; CDR3 protein: CASSEGRGRDSYTF; CDR3 DNA: TGTGCCAGCAGTGAAGGCAGGGGGCGAGATAGCTACACCTTC
D gene: NA; J gene: TRBJ1-6; V gene: TRBV30; clone size: NA; CDR3 protein: CAWSVLLLNSPLHF; CDR3 DNA: TGTGCCTGGAGTGTACTACTCCTCAATTCACCCCTCCACTTT
D gene: NA; J gene: TRBJ1-6; V gene: TRBV7-8; clone size: NA; CDR3 protein: CASSLDRGYNSPLHF; CDR3 DNA: TGTGCCAGCAGCTTAGATAGGGGCTATAATTCACCCCTCCACTTT
D gene: NA; J gene: TRBJ1-1; V gene: TRBV5-1; clone size: NA; CDR3 protein: CASSPPGHTEAFF; CDR3 DNA: TGCGCCAGCAGCCCCCCGGGGCACACTGAAGCTTTCTTT
D gene: NA; J gene: TRBJ2-7; V gene: TRBV7-2; clone size: NA; CDR3 protein: CASSLAMDEQYF; CDR3 DNA: TGTGCCAGCAGCTTAGCAATGGATGAGCAGTACTTC
D gene: NA; J gene: TRBJ1-4; V gene: TRBV9; clone size: NA; CDR3 protein: CASSAKGTTANEKLFF; CDR3 DNA: TGTGCCAGCAGCGCTAAGGGAACGACGGCTAATGAAAAACTGTTTTTT
D gene: TRBD1; J gene: TRBJ2-7; V gene: TRBV7-6; clone size: NA; CDR3 protein: CASSLGQGGGDEQYF; CDR3 DNA: TGTGCCAGCAGCTTAGGACAGGGCGGAGGCGACGAGCAGTACTTC
D gene: NA; J gene: TRBJ2-2; V gene: TRBV19; clone size: NA; CDR3 protein: CASSTRDGDTGELFF; CDR3 DNA: TGTGCCAGTAGTACCCGGGACGGAGACACCGGGGAGCTGTTTTTT
D gene: TRBD1; J gene: TRBJ1-2; V gene: TRBV4-2; clone size: NA; CDR3 protein: CASSQERQGYYGYTF; CDR3 DNA: TGTGCCAGCAGCCAAGAAAGACAGGGGTACTATGGCTACACCTTC
D gene: NA; J gene: TRBJ2-7; V gene: TRBV7-6; clone size: NA; CDR3 protein: CASSLGQRYEQYF; CDR3 DNA: TGTGCCAGCAGCCTCGGGCAGAGGTACGAGCAGTACTTC
D gene: NA; J gene: TRBJ1-5; V gene: TRBV2; clone size: NA; CDR3 protein: CASSQGKVSVPQHF; CDR3 DNA: TGTGCCAGCAGCCAGGGAAAAGTGTCAGTGCCCCAGCATTTT
D gene: TRBD2; J gene: TRBJ2-1; V gene: TRBV11-3; clone size: few; CDR3 protein: CASSLAAGVYNEQFF; CDR3 DNA: TGTGCCAGCAGCTTAGCCGCGGGAGTCTACAATGAGCAGTTCTTC